These T cell receptor beta chains were read from a single sample in a study of blood T cell repertoires in COVID-19. The data were produced by immunoSEQ multiplex PCR, yet TCRdb's version contains in-frame clones alone and is incomplete. In the table there are hundreds of thousands of clones, around nine tenths of which are singletons. Sequencing was done on a sample of peripheral blood. These receptors originate from a man in his 60s who had recovered from COVID-19. Each CDR3 is given with its conserved first and last residue. A D gene is named only where the DNA matches it firmly. Where a row states a size, it is once, few, many or the class of an expanded clone; other rows omit it.

v_call: TRBV12-5
d_call: -
clone_size: -
j_call: TRBJ1-5
cdr3_nt: TGTGCTAGTGGTTTGATAATCGGAGGTAGCAATCAGCCCCAGCATTTT
cdr3_aa: CASGLIIGGSNQPQHF

v_call: TRBV30
d_call: -
clone_size: -
j_call: TRBJ2-3
cdr3_nt: TGTGCCTGGAGCCCCCGACTAGATGGTGATACGCAGTATTTT
cdr3_aa: CAWSPRLDGDTQYF

v_call: TRBV9
d_call: TRBD2
clone_size: -
j_call: TRBJ2-1
cdr3_nt: TGTGCCAGCAGCGTAAGAAGCGGGGGGGACAATGAGCAGTTCTTC
cdr3_aa: CASSVRSGGDNEQFF

v_call: TRBV29-1
d_call: -
clone_size: -
j_call: TRBJ1-3
cdr3_nt: TGCAGCGCTTTAAACTCTGGAAACACCATATATTTT
cdr3_aa: CSALNSGNTIYF

v_call: TRBV9
d_call: TRBD1
clone_size: once
j_call: TRBJ2-7
cdr3_nt: TGTGCCAGCAGCCCAACTCCGGGACAGGCAGTCGAGCAGTACTTC
cdr3_aa: CASSPTPGQAVEQYF

v_call: TRBV3-1/TRBV3-2
d_call: -
clone_size: -
j_call: TRBJ1-4
cdr3_nt: TGTGCCAGCAGCCAAGGTGGAGGTAGGGTCGAAAAACTGTTTTTT
cdr3_aa: CASSQGGGRVEKLFF

v_call: TRBV18
d_call: TRBD1
clone_size: -
j_call: TRBJ2-2
cdr3_nt: TGTGCCAGCTCACCACCAGGACAGGGAACTAACACCGGGGAGCTGTTTTTT
cdr3_aa: CASSPPGQGTNTGELFF

v_call: TRBV19
d_call: -
clone_size: -
j_call: TRBJ2-3
cdr3_nt: TGTGCCAGTAGTCTTGGGCCGTCTAGCACAGATACGCAGTATTTT
cdr3_aa: CASSLGPSSTDTQYF

v_call: TRBV5-4
d_call: TRBD2
clone_size: -
j_call: TRBJ2-2
cdr3_nt: TGTGCCAGCACCCAAGCGGGAGTGAACACCGGGGAGCTGTTTTTT
cdr3_aa: CASTQAGVNTGELFF

v_call: TRBV6-6
d_call: TRBD2
clone_size: -
j_call: TRBJ2-3
cdr3_nt: TGTGCCAGCAGATCTAGCGGGGTGAACACAGATACGCAGTATTTT
cdr3_aa: CASRSSGVNTDTQYF

v_call: TRBV12-3/TRBV12-4
d_call: -
clone_size: -
j_call: TRBJ1-2
cdr3_nt: TGTGCCAGCACACGCGCCAGGGCAGGTGGCTACACCTTC
cdr3_aa: CASTRARAGGYTF

v_call: TRBV5-1
d_call: TRBD2
clone_size: -
j_call: TRBJ2-2
cdr3_nt: TGCGCCAGCAGCTTGGGGGGTGCGGGAGCCGGGGAGCTGTTTTTT
cdr3_aa: CASSLGGAGAGELFF

v_call: TRBV28
d_call: -
clone_size: -
j_call: TRBJ2-1
cdr3_nt: TGTGCCAGCAGACGCCTGACTTTCAATGAGCAGTTCTTC
cdr3_aa: CASRRLTFNEQFF

v_call: TRBV2
d_call: -
clone_size: -
j_call: TRBJ1-5
cdr3_nt: TGTGCCAGCAGTGAAGAGGGAGGGGGTAGCAATCAGCCCCAGCATTTT
cdr3_aa: CASSEEGGGSNQPQHF

v_call: TRBV12-3/TRBV12-4
d_call: -
clone_size: once
j_call: TRBJ2-1
cdr3_nt: TGTGCCAGCAGTAAACCGGGGACTCTTTCATCCCTCTTC
cdr3_aa: CASSKPGTLSSLF

v_call: TRBV4-3
d_call: -
clone_size: -
j_call: TRBJ2-1
cdr3_nt: TGCGCCAGCAGCCAAGAAATAGGGGGGGGTTACAATGAGCAGTTCTTC
cdr3_aa: CASSQEIGGGYNEQFF

v_call: TRBV12-3/TRBV12-4
d_call: -
clone_size: -
j_call: TRBJ1-2
cdr3_nt: TGTGCCAGCAGCGTCACAGGGTATGGCTACACCTTC
cdr3_aa: CASSVTGYGYTF

v_call: TRBV5-1
d_call: -
clone_size: -
j_call: TRBJ2-7
cdr3_nt: TGCGCCAGCAGCTTTAGCGACTCCTACGAGCAGTACTTC
cdr3_aa: CASSFSDSYEQYF

v_call: TRBV9
d_call: TRBD1
clone_size: -
j_call: TRBJ1-2
cdr3_nt: TGTGCCAGCAGCGTGGACAGGGGCAGGGGTGGCTACACCTTC
cdr3_aa: CASSVDRGRGGYTF

v_call: TRBV15
d_call: TRBD2
clone_size: -
j_call: TRBJ2-1
cdr3_nt: TGTGCCACCAGCAGAGGCGGGAGGGACAATGAGCAGTTCTTC
cdr3_aa: CATSRGGRDNEQFF

v_call: TRBV5-4
d_call: -
clone_size: -
j_call: TRBJ1-4
cdr3_nt: TGTGCCAGCAGCCAGTACAGGGCCTCTTTGGAAAAACTGTTTTTT
cdr3_aa: CASSQYRASLEKLFF

v_call: TRBV9
d_call: TRBD1
clone_size: -
j_call: TRBJ1-6
cdr3_nt: TGTGCCAGCACTAAGGGGGCTGTCGTCCATTCACCCCTCCACTTT
cdr3_aa: CASTKGAVVHSPLHF

v_call: TRBV30
d_call: -
clone_size: -
j_call: TRBJ1-2
cdr3_nt: TGTGCCTGGAGTGCTACCCTGGGCCGAGCTAACTATGGCTACACCTTC
cdr3_aa: CAWSATLGRANYGYTF